This TCR beta chain was identified during a study of OX40 agonist ivuxolimab in advanced cancers. Notes on the research overall: The costimulatory receptor OX40 (CD134) was targeted by ivuxolimab, a fully human IgG2 agonistic monoclonal antibody. The paper covers the monotherapy dose-escalation part of the phase I ivuxolimab trial, which included N ≈ 50 patients. Of the roughly 51 patients in dose escalation, about 20 had hepatocellular carcinoma, roughly 15 had melanoma, 9 had renal cell carcinoma and 9 had head and neck cancer. Peripheral TCRbeta sequencing was intended to test whether TCR sequence diversity was altered and clonal T-cell expansion was caused by ivuxolimab. The dose-escalation cohort was about 83% male with a mean age of about 58 years, ranging from roughly 23 to 85. Prior anti-PD-1, anti-PD-L1 or anti-CTLA-4 therapy was permitted, and 35% to 40% of dose-escalation patients had received checkpoint inhibitors. Three dose-escalation patients achieved partial responses, one with hepatocellular carcinoma and two with cutaneous melanoma. Intravenous ivuxolimab was administered to patients every 2 weeks at six dose levels: 0.01, 0.1, 0.3, 1.5, 3 and 10 mg/kg. Broader findings and caveats from the paper: The antigen specificity of the clonally expanded peripheral T cells was not determined. At doses of 0.1 to 3.0 mg/kg, clonal expansion of both CD4+ and CD8+ blood T cells was observed from baseline to week 6. On average, CD8+ T cells showed more expanded clones than CD4+ T cells after ivuxolimab. Low levels of normalized T-cell clonal expansion were also seen in some nonresponding patients. In the 0.1-3.0 mg/kg groups, partial responders had among the lowest normalized peripheral clonal expansion, particularly in CD8+ T cells.

Note on this clone: The antigen it binds to is not known. Base qualities are not provided; no much larger clone lies one nucleotide away.

CDR1 and CDR2 were assigned from the germline V gene as SGHRS and YFSETQ. At the junction V is shortened by 0 bases and J by 8 bases; bases outside the gene matches: 6. From its cysteine to its phenylalanine, the CDR3 spans 15 amino acids. Left in the record is the CDR3 DNA by itself, 45 bases read in frame from the first base. The trial excluded patients who had a history of autoimmune disease or who were on systemic immunosuppression. Peripheral blood for TCR sequencing was collected from all dose cohorts at baseline, on cycle 4 day 1, and on cycle 7 day 1. The samples were taken from a phase I, first-in-human, multicenter, open-label dose-escalation trial of ivuxolimab. The trial enrolled adults with locally advanced or metastatic head and neck squamous cell, hepatocellular, melanoma or renal cell carcinoma. Before TCR sequencing, CD4+ and CD8+ T cells were separately sorted from peripheral blood.

Genomic DNA was extracted from sorted cells for sequencing of the TCRbeta CDR3 region. The immunoSEQ Assay was used for sequencing of TCRbeta CDR3 regions. TCRdb provides this immuneACCESS table in a form limited to in-frame rearrangements. Some clones are lacking; in checked studies, under half of them reflect an unresolved V gene, and why the rest are absent is not known. The sample profile shows more than 45,000 clones; 70% to 85% of them were found once. The ten most abundant clones make up under 4% of the sample. The clonotype comes from an adult with an advanced solid tumor such as melanoma, head and neck, liver or kidney cancer. The chain is made from TRBV5-1 and TRBJ1-4; 8 bases in the middle match TRBD1. Sequenced here: CD4+ or CD8+ T cells sorted from blood, sampled in a trial of the OX40 agonist ivuxolimab. The CDR3 protein sequence reads: CASSLAGGSEEKLFF. The DNA reads as follows: TGCGCCAGCAGCTTGGCAGGGGGCAGTGAAGAAAAACTGTTTTTT.